This record concerns one TCR beta chain sequence. This sample stems from a study of blood T cell repertoires in COVID-19. The V segment lost 5 bases and the J segment 7 bases; nucleotides outside the gene matches: 4. This CDR3 region has 14 residues. Looked up from germline, CDR1 is MNHEY and CDR2 is SMNVEV (reference sequence). Assay used: immunoSEQ multiplex PCR; TCRdb lists only in-frame clones, some missing. The profile shows around 150,000 clones, around four fifths of them singletons. The specimen was peripheral blood. This chain uses TRBV27 with TRBJ1-4; 10 bases align to TRBD1. The sequence derives from a woman of 80 years or more with acute or convalescent COVID-19. For the CDR3, the DNA is TGTGCCAGCAGTCCGACAGGGGGCGCTGAAAAACTGTTTTTT. This encodes CASSPTGGAEKLFF.